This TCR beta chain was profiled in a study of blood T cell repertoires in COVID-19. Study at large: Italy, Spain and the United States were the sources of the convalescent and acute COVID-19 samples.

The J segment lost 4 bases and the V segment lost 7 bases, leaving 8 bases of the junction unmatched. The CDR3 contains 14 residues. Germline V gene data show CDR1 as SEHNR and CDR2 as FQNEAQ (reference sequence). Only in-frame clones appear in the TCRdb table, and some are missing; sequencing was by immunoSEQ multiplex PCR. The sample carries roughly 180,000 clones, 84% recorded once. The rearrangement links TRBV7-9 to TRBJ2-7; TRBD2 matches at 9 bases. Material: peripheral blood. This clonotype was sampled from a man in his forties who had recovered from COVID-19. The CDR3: CASIETSGGYEQYF. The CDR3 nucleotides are TGTGCCAGCATCGAGACTAGCGGTGGGTACGAGCAGTACTTC.